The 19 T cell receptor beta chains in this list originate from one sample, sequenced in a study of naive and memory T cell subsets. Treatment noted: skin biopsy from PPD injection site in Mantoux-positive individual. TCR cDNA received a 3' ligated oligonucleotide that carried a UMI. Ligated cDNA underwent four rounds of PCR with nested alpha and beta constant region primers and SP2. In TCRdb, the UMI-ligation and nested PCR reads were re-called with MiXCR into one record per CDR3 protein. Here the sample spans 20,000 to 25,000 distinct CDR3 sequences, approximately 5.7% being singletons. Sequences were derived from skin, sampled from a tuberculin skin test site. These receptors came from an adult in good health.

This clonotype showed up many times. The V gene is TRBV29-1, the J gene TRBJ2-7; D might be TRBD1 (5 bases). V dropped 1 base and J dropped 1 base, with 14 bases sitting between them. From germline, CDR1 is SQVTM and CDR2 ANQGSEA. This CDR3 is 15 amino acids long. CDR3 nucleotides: TGCAGCGTTGAAGCAGAAAGGGGTTGGTCCTACGAGCAGTACTTC. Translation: CSVEAERGWSYEQYF.

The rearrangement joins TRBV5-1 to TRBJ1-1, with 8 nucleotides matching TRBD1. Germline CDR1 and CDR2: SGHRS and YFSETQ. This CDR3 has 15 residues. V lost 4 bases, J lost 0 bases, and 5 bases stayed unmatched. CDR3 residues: CASSGGTGMNTEAFF. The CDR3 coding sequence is TGCGCCAGCAGCGGGGGGACAGGCATGAACACTGAAGCTTTCTTT.

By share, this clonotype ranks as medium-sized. Here the CDR3 reads CASSLTPRGSQYF. CDR3 coding DNA: TGTGCCAGCAGTTTAACTCCCCGGGGGTCCCAGTACTTC. The rearrangement joins TRBV28 to TRBJ2-5; a weak D match, TRBD2 (6 bases). CDR3 length: 13 amino acids. The V end was cut by 2 bases, the J end by 9 bases, with 13 bases between. Germline V lookup: CDR1 MDHEN, CDR2 SYDVKM.

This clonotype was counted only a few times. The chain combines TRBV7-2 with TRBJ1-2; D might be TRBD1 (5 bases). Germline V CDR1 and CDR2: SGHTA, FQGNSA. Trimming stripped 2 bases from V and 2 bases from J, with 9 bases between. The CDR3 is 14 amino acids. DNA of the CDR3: TGTGCCAGCAGCTTAAAGGGGAAAAACTATGGCTACACCTTC. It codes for CASSLKGKNYGYTF.

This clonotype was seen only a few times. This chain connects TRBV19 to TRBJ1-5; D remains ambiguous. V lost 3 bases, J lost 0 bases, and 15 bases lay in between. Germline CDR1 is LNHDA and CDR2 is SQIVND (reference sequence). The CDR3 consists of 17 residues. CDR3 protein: CASSMGKRRYSNQPQHF. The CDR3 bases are TGTGCCAGTAGTATGGGGAAGCGGCGGTATAGCAATCAGCCCCAGCATTTT.

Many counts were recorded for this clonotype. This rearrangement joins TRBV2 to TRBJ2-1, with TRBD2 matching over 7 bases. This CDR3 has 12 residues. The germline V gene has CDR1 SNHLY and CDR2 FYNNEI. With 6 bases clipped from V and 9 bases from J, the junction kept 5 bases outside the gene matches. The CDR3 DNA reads TGTGCCAGCAGCGGGACTATAGGTGAGCAGTTCTTC. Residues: CASSGTIGEQFF. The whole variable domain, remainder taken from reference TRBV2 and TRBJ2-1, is EPEVTQTPSHQVTQMGQEVILRCVPISNHLYFYWYRQILGQKVEFLVSFYNNEISEKSEIFDDQFSVERPDGSNFTLKIRSTKLEDSAMYFCASSGTIGEQFFGPGTRLTVL.

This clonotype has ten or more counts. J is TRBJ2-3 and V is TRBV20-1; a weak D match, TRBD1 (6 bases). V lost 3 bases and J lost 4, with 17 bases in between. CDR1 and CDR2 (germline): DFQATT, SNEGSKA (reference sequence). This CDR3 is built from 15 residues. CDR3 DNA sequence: TGCAGTGCTAGCCCAGGGGCCCCGAGCGCAGATACGCAGTATTTT. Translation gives CSASPGAPSADTQYF.

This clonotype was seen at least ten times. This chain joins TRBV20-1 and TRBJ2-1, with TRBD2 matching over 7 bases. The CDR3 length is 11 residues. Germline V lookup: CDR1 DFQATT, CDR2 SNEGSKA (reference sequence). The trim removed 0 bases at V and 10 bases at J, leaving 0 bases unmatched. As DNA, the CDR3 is TGCAGTGCTAGAGAGGGGGGGGAGCAGTTCTTC. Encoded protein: CSAREGGEQFF.

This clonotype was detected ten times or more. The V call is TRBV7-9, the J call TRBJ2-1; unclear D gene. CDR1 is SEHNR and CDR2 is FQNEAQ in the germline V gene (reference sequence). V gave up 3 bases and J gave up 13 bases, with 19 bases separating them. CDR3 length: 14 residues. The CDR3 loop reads CASSFEPSGLRQFF. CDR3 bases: TGTGCCAGCAGCTTCGAACCTAGTGGCCTAAGACAGTTCTTC.

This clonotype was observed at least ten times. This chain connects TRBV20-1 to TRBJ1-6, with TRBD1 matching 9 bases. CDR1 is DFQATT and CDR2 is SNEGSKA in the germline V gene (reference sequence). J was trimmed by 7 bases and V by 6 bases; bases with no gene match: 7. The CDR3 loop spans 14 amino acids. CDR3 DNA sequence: TGCAGTGCCCATCAGACAGGGGGAAATTCACCCCTCCACTTT. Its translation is CSAHQTGGNSPLHF.

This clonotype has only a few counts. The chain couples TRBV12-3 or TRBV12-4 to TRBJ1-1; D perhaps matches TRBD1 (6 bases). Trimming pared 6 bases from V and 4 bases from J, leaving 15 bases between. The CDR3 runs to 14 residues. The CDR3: CASSLRGRGTEAFF. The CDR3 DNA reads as TGTGCCAGCAGCCTCCGGGGCAGGGGCACTGAAGCTTTCTTT.

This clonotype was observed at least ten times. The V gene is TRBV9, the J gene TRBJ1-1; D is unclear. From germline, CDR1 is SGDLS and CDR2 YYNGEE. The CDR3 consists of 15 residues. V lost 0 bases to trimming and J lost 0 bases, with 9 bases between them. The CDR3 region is CASSVEGSMNTEAFF. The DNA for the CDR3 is TGTGCCAGCAGCGTAGAAGGGAGCATGAACACTGAAGCTTTCTTT.

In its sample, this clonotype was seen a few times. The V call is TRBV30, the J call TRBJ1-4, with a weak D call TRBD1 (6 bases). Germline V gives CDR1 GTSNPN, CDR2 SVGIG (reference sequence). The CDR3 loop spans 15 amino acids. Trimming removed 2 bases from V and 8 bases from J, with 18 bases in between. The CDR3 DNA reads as TGTGCCTGGAGTCTCCTGACAGGTTATGAGGAAAAACTGTTTTTT. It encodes CAWSLLTGYEEKLFF.

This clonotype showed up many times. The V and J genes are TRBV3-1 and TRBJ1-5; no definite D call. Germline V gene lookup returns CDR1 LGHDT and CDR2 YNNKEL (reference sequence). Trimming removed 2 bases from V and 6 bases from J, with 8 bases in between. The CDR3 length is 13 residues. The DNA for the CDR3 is TGTGCCAGCAGCCAAACTTCAATTCAGCCCCAGCATTTT. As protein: CASSQTSIQPQHF.

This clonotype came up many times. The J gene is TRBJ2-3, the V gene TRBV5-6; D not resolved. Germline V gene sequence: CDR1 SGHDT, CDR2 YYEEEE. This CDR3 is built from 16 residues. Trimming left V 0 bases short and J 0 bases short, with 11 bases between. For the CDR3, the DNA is TGTGCCAGCAGCTTGGAGTTTCGGCGGAGCACAGATACGCAGTATTTT. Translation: CASSLEFRRSTDTQYF.

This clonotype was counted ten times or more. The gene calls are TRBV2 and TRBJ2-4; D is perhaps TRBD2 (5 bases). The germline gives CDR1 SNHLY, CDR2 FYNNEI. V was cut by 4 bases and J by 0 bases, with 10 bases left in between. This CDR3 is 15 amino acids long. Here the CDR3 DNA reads TGTGCCAGCAGTGGGGAGCAACTAGCCAAAAACATTCAGTACTTC. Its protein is CASSGEQLAKNIQYF.

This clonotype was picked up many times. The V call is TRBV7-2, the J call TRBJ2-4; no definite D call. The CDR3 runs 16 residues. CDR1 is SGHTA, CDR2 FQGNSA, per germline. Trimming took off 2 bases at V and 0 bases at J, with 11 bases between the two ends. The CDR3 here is CASSLMDKIAKNIQYF. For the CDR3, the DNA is TGTGCCAGCAGCTTAATGGATAAAATAGCCAAAAACATTCAGTACTTC.

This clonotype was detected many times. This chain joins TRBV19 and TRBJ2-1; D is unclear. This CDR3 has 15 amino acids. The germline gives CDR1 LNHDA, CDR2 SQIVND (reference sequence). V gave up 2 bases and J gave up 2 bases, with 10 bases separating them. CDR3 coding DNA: TGTGCCAGTAGTATATGGCTACATACCTACAATGAGCAGTTCTTC. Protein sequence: CASSIWLHTYNEQFF. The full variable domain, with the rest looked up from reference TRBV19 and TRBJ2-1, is DGGITQSPKYLFRKEGQNVTLSCEQNLNHDAMYWYRQDPGQGLRLIYYSQIVNDFQKGDIAEGYSVSREKKESFPLTVTSAQKNPTAFYLCASSIWLHTYNEQFFGPGTRLTVL.

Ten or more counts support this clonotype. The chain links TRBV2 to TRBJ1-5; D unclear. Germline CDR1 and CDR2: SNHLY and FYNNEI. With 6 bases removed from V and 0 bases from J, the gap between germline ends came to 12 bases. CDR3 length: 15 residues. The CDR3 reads CASRNTWGSNQPQHF. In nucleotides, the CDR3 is TGTGCCAGCAGAAACACATGGGGTAGCAATCAGCCCCAGCATTTT.